This T cell receptor beta chain originates from a study of cytotoxic CD8 clonotypes in ibrutinib-treated CLL. The table came from immunoSEQ multiplex PCR; TCRdb's copy has only in-frame clones and leaves some out. The top ten hold approximately 15% of the sample, which has almost 250,000 clones, 70% seen once. Trimming left V 2 bases short and J 4 bases short, with 11 bases between. Germline loops: CDR1 MNHNS, CDR2 SASEGT. CDR3 size: 14 residues. The sequencing here drew on PBMCs, taken after 24 months of ibrutinib treatment. The clonotype originates from a human donor with chronic lymphocytic leukemia. The chain recombines TRBV6-1 with TRBJ1-1, with D possibly TRBD1 on 5 matching bases. The CDR3: CASSEFGQLTEAFF. Here the CDR3 DNA reads TGTGCCAGCAGTGAATTTGGACAACTCACTGAAGCTTTCTTT.